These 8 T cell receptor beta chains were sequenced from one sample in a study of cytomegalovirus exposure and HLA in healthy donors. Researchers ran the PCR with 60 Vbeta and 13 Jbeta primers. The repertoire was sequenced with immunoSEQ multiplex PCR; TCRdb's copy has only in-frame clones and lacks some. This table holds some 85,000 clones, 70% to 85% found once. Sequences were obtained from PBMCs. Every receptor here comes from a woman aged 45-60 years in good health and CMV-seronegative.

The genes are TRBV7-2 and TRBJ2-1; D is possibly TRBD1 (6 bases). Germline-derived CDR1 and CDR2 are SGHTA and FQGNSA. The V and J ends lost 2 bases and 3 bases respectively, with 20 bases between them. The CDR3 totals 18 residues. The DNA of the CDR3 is TGTGCCAGCAGCTTAAGTTCGATACAGTCGACAGGCTACAATGAGCAGTTCTTC. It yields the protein CASSLSSIQSTGYNEQFF.

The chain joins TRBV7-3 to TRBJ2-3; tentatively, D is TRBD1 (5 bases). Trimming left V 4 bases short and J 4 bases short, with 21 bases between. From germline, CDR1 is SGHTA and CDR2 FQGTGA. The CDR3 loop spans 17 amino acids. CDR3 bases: TGTGCCAGCAGCTCCACAGTAGGGGTGTCGAGACCAGATACGCAGTATTTT. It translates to CASSSTVGVSRPDTQYF.

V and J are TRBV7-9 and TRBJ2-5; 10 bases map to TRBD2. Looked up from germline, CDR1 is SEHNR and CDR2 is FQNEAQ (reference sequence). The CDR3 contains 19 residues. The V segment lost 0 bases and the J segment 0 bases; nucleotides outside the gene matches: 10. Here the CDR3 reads CASSLAFLAGDKYQETQYF. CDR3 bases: TGTGCCAGCAGCTTAGCTTTTCTAGCGGGAGACAAGTACCAAGAGACCCAGTACTTC.

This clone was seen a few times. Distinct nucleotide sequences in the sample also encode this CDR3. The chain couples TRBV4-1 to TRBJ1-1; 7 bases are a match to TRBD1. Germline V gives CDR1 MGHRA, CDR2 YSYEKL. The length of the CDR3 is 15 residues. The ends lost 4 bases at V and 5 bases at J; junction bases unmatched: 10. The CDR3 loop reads CASSPLGQVGTEAFF. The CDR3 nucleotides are TGCGCCAGCAGCCCTTTAGGACAGGTCGGTACTGAAGCTTTCTTT.

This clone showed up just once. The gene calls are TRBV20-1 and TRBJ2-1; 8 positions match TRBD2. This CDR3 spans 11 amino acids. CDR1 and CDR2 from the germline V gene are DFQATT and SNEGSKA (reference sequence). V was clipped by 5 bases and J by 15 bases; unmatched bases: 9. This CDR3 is CSARTIAGLFF. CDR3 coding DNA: TGCAGTGCTCGAACGATAGCGGGATTGTTCTTC.

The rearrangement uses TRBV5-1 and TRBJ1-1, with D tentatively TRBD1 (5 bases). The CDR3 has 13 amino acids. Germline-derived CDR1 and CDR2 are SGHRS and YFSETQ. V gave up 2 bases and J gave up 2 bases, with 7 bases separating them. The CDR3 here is CASSFQGNTEAFF. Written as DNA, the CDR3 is TGCGCCAGCAGCTTCCAGGGAAACACTGAAGCTTTCTTT.

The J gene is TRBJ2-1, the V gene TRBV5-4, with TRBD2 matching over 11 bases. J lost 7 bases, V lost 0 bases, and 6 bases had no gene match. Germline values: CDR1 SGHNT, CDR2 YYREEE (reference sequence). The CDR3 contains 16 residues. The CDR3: CASSLAGLAGGNEQFF. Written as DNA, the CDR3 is TGTGCCAGCAGCTTGGCGGGTTTAGCGGGAGGGAATGAGCAGTTCTTC.

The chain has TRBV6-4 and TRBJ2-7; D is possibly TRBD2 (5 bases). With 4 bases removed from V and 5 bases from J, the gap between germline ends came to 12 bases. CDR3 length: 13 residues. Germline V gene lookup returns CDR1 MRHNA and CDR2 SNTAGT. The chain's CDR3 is CASSAEYGNEQYF. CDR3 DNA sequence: TGTGCCAGCAGTGCGGAGTACGGGAACGAGCAGTACTTC.